This T cell receptor beta chain is from a study of identical twins. Findings and limits, study-wide: Twins shared out-of-frame alpha sequences with excess low generation probability.

In the case of this clonotype: Its antigen remains unidentified.

Template switching added a universal primer site, and cDNA bore unique molecular identifiers. TCRdb itself ran the 5' RACE reads through MiXCR, one entry per CDR3 protein. There are about 240,000 distinct CDR3 sequences in the sample; about 10% occur only once, and approximately 9.1% lies in the top ten. Germline CDR1 is SGHRS and CDR2 is YFSETQ. With 0 bases removed from V and 0 bases from J, the gap between germline ends came to 12 bases. The CDR3 spans 17 residues. The sequencing sample was made of memory T cells sorted from blood. The chain combines TRBV5-1 with TRBJ1-4, with D possibly TRBD1 on 5 matching bases. This TCR was recovered from a man in his fifties or sixties in good health. This CDR3 is CASSLAGRGSTNEKLFF. CDR3 coding DNA: TGCGCCAGCAGCTTGGCCGGGAGGGGATCAACTAATGAAAAACTGTTTTTT.